The 14 T cell receptor beta chains listed next were all sequenced from one sample in a study of T-cell reconstitution after alpha-beta-depleted transplantation in children. A library of TCRbeta sequences, prepared with unique molecular identifiers, was generated. Each CDR3 protein gets one entry after TCRdb re-called the PCR reads with MiXCR. The table has over 550,000 distinct CDR3 sequences, about 10% seen once; the top ten hold 4% to 5%. The source material was PBMCs from the stem cell graft donor, sampled from the stem cell graft. All receptors come from a human donor who donated a stem cell graft to a child with acute myeloid leukemia.

This clonotype was seen only a few times. The chain has TRBV9 and TRBJ2-7; no reliable D call. Trimming cost V 2 bases and J 3 bases, with 9 bases left between them. This CDR3 has 13 amino acids. Germline CDR1 is SGDLS and CDR2 is YYNGEE. The CDR3, as DNA: TGTGCCAGCAGCGTCGGTGGGGACTACGAGCAGTACTTC. It is translated as CASSVGGDYEQYF. The complete variable domain, with remaining parts taken from reference TRBV9 and TRBJ2-7, reads DSGVTQTPKHLITATGQRVTLRCSPRSGDLSVYWYQQSLDQGLQFLIQYYNGEERAKGNILERFSAQQFPDLHSELNLSSLELGDSALYFCASSVGGDYEQYFGPGTRLTVT.

The chain combines TRBV4-1 with TRBJ1-1; D is ambiguous. This CDR3 comprises 14 residues. Germline V gives CDR1 MGHRA, CDR2 YSYEKL. Trimming removed 1 base at V and 4 bases at J, with 10 bases between. The DNA of the CDR3 is TGCGCCAGCAGCCAAGGTAACGCAGTCACTGAAGCTTTCTTT. Its translation is CASSQGNAVTEAFF.

This clonotype was seen repeatedly, ten times or more. The chain joins TRBV5-1 to TRBJ1-4; D is possibly TRBD1 (6 bases). Looked up from germline, CDR1 is SGHRS and CDR2 is YFSETQ. The ends were cut back, 0 bases at V and 6 bases at J, with 9 bases in the middle. The length of the CDR3 is 14 residues. The DNA of the CDR3 is TGCGCCAGCAGCTTGGACAGGGTTGATGAAAAACTGTTTTTT. It encodes CASSLDRVDEKLFF.

This clonotype has only a few counts. The chain recombines TRBV11-2 with TRBJ2-1, with 8 bases identical to TRBD2. CDR1 SGHAT and CDR2 FQNNGV come from the germline V gene. This CDR3 spans 15 amino acids. The V and J ends lost 3 bases and 4 bases, in that order; junction bases with no gene match: 5. The CDR3 DNA reads TGTGCCAGCAGCTTCGAAGCGGGAGAATACAATGAGCAGTTCTTC. Translated: CASSFEAGEYNEQFF.

In this sample, this clonotype turned up a few times. For the CDR3, the DNA is TGTGCCAGCAGCTTAAGGGGTGCCGGGACAGCTTCCGGCTACACCTTC. Residues: CASSLRGAGTASGYTF. The chain carries TRBV7-3 and TRBJ1-2, with 7 bases matching TRBD1. The CDR3 length is 16 residues. V dropped 1 base and J dropped 8; count of bases not matched to a gene: 13. Per the germline V gene, CDR1 is SGHTA and CDR2 is FQGTGA.

This clonotype was found many times. The rearrangement joins TRBV12-3 or TRBV12-4 to TRBJ2-1, with TRBD2 matching over 11 bases. V gave up 2 bases and J gave up 0 bases; unmatched junction bases: 18. The CDR3 has 22 residues. The CDR3 reads CASSLRKLAGEMVGSSYNEQFF. In DNA, the CDR3 is TGTGCCAGCAGTTTACGTAAACTAGCGGGAGAGATGGTGGGGAGCTCCTACAATGAGCAGTTCTTC.

This clonotype was recorded a few times. The V call is TRBV20-1, the J call TRBJ2-4; D call uncertain. Germline assignment: CDR1 DFQATT and CDR2 SNEGSKA (reference sequence). Deletions cut 6 bases from V and 0 bases from J, with 12 bases between. This CDR3 region has 14 residues. The CDR3 region has the DNA TGCAGTGCAGAGACGCGTGGAGCCAAAAACATTCAGTACTTC. Encoded protein: CSAETRGAKNIQYF.

The rearrangement links TRBV20-1 to TRBJ2-3; D is uncertain. With 3 bases removed from V and 4 bases from J, the gap between germline ends came to 2 bases. Germline V gives CDR1 DFQATT, CDR2 SNEGSKA (reference sequence). CDR3 length equals 10 residues. The CDR3 DNA sequence: TGCAGTGCTAGGGCAGATACGCAGTATTTT. Translation gives CSARADTQYF.

The chain combines TRBV20-1 with TRBJ2-7; D may be TRBD1 (5 bases). The CDR3 is 12 amino acids. In germline, CDR1 is DFQATT, CDR2 SNEGSKA (reference sequence). V was shortened by 6 bases and J by 0 bases, with 9 bases between the two germline ends. CDR3 sequence (DNA): TGCAGTGCACAGGCGAGCTCCTACGAGCAGTACTTC. Amino acids: CSAQASSYEQYF.

This clonotype was seen more than once but under ten times. The chain has TRBV5-6 and TRBJ1-2; D not resolved. With 0 bases removed from V and 0 bases from J, the gap between germline ends came to 6 bases. This CDR3 spans 14 amino acids. Germline CDR1 and CDR2: SGHDT and YYEEEE. The CDR3 sequence: CASSLEVANYGYTF. For the CDR3, the DNA is TGTGCCAGCAGCTTGGAGGTGGCTAACTATGGCTACACCTTC.

This clonotype turned up a few times. The chain recombines TRBV10-3 with TRBJ2-2, with TRBD2 matching over 9 bases. V was pared by 6 bases and J by 4 bases, with 15 bases of the junction left unmatched. The V gene's germline CDR1 is ENHRY and CDR2 SYGVKD. This CDR3 is built from 18 residues. CDR3 coding DNA: TGTGCCATCAGGAAGGACAGCCCCAGGACTAGCGCCACCGGGGAGCTGTTTTTT. This translates into CAIRKDSPRTSATGELFF.

A few counts support this clonotype. V is TRBV20-1 and J is TRBJ1-1, with D hard to call. The CDR3 length is 16 residues. Trimming took off 5 bases at V and 0 bases at J, with 19 bases between the two ends. The V gene's germline CDR1 is DFQATT and CDR2 SNEGSKA (reference sequence). The CDR3 sequence is CSALKSLTLLNTEAFF. The CDR3 DNA follows: TGCAGTGCTCTAAAATCTTTGACGCTCTTGAACACTGAAGCTTTCTTT.

This chain joins TRBV25-1 and TRBJ2-7; TRBD2 is a possible D gene (6 bases). Germline V gene lookup returns CDR1 MGHDK and CDR2 SYGVNS. CDR3 length: 17 amino acids. Trimming stripped 6 bases from V and 4 bases from J, with 25 bases between. CDR3 loop: CASSESPPRELSYEQYF. CDR3 in DNA: TGTGCCAGCAGCGAGTCGCCTCCGCGGGAACTTAGTTACGAGCAGTACTTC.

This clonotype occurred a few times. One junction end disagrees with the germline gene, perhaps due to a read error. The V gene is TRBV7-7, the J gene TRBJ2-5; 11 nucleotides match TRBD2. Per the germline V gene, CDR1 is SSHAT and CDR2 is FNYEAQ (reference sequence). The CDR3 consists of 14 residues. CDR3 protein: CASSRLAGKETQYF. For the CDR3, the DNA is TGTGCTAGCAGCCGACTAGCGGGAAAGGAGACCCAGTACTTC.